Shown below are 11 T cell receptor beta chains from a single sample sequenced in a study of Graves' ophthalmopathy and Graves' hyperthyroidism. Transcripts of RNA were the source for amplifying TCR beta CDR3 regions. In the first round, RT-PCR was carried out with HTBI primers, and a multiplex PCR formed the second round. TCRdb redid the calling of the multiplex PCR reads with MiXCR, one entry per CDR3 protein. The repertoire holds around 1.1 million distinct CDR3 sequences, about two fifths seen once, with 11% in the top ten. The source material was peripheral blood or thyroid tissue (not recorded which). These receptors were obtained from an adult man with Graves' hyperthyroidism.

The CDR3 bases are TGTGCCACCAGCAGGGACTCGACAGGGGCAGTGGGGCCTGGCTACACCTTC. Its translation is CATSRDSTGAVGPGYTF. The V gene is TRBV15, the J gene TRBJ1-2; 8 nucleotides align to TRBD1. V was clipped by 3 bases and J by 7 bases; unmatched bases: 16. The CDR3 spans 17 residues. Germline V CDR1 and CDR2: LNHNV, YYDKDF (reference sequence).

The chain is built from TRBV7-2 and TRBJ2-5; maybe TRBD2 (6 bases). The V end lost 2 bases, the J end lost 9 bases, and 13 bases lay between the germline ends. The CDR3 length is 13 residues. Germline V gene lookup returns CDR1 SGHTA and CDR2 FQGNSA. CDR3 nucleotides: TGTGCCAGCAGCTTACAGGGAGGTCAGCCCCAGTACTTC. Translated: CASSLQGGQPQYF.

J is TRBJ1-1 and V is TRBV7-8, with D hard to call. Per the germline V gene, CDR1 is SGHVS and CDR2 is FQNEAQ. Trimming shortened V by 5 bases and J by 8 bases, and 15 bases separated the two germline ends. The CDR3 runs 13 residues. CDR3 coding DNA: TGTGCCAGCAGCCAAGCCCTAGCGGGGGAAGCTTTCTTT. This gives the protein CASSQALAGEAFF.

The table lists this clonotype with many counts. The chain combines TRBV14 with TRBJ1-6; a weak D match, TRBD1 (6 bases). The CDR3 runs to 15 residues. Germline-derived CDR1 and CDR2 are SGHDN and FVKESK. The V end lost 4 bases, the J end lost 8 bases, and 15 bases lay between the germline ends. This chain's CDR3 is CASSPLQGLDSPLHF. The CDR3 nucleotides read TGTGCCAGCAGCCCTTTACAGGGTTTGGATTCACCCCTCCACTTT.

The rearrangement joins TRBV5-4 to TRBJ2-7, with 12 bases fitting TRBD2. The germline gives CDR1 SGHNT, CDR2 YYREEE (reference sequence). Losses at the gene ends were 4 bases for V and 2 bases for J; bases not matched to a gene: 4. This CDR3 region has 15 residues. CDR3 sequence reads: CASSRTSGEAYEQYF. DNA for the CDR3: TGTGCCAGCAGCCGGACTAGCGGGGAAGCCTACGAGCAGTACTTC.

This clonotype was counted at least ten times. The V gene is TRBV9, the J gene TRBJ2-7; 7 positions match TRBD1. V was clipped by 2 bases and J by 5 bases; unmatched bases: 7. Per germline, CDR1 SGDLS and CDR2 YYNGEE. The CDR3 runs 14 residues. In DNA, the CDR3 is TGTGCCAGCAGCGTGGGCCAGGGGGAGCACGAGCAGTACTTC. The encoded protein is CASSVGQGEHEQYF.

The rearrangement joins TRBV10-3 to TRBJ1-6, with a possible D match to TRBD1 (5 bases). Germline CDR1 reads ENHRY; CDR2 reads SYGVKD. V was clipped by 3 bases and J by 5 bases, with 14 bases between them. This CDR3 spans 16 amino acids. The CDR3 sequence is CAISDRGDEDNSPLHF. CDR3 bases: TGTGCCATCAGTGATAGGGGTGACGAGGATAATTCACCCCTCCACTTT.

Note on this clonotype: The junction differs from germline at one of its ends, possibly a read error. CDR3 sequence: CSVVPSGLDF. The CDR3 DNA reads TGCAGCGTTGTTCCTTCCGGACTGGACTTC. The chain recombines TRBV29-1 with TRBJ2-7; TRBD2 might be the D (5 bases). The CDR3 length is 10 residues. Per germline, CDR1 SQVTM and CDR2 ANQGSEA.

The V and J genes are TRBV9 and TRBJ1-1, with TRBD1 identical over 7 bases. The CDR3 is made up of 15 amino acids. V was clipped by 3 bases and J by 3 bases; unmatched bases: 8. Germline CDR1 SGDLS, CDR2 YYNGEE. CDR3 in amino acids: CASSALLGQDTEAFF. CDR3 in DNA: TGTGCCAGCAGCGCACTACTTGGACAGGACACTGAAGCTTTCTTT.

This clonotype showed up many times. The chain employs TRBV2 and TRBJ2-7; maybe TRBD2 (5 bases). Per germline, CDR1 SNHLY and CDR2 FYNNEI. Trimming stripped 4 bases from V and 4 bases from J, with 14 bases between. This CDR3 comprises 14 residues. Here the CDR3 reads CASSGEQRGYEQYF. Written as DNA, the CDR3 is TGTGCCAGCAGTGGAGAACAACGGGGATACGAGCAGTACTTC. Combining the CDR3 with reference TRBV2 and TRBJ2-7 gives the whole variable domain EPEVTQTPSHQVTQMGQEVILRCVPISNHLYFYWYRQILGQKVEFLVSFYNNEISEKSEIFDDQFSVERPDGSNFTLKIRSTKLEDSAMYFCASSGEQRGYEQYFGPGTRLTVT.

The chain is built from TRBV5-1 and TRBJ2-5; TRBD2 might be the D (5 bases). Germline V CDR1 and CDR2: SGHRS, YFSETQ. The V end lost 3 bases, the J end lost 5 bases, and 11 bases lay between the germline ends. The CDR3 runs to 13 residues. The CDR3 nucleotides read TGCGCCAGCAGCTCGGGGAGCCGGGAGACCCAGTACTTC. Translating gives CASSSGSRETQYF.